A single sample gave rise to the 2 T cell receptor beta chains below, sequenced in a study of T-cell memory formation after mild COVID-19. TCRdb re-derived calls from the 5' RACE reads in MiXCR, one entry per CDR3 protein. The sample has 450,000 to 650,000 distinct CDR3 sequences, roughly 21% seen once; the top ten hold roughly 9.1%. Material for sequencing was PBMCs or a T cell subset sorted from them (not recorded which). The receptors come from an adult woman who had mild COVID-19 (a few samples of this study predate the infection). Cell type and time point are not known.

J is TRBJ2-2 and V is TRBV4-1; D possibly corresponds to TRBD2 (7 bases). The germline V gene encodes CDR1 MGHRA and CDR2 YSYEKL. V was pared by 4 bases and J by 3 bases, with 15 bases between. The CDR3 consists of 16 residues. This CDR3 is CASSPRGLTDTGELFF. The CDR3, as DNA: TGCGCCAGCAGCCCGCGGGGGCTAACAGACACCGGGGAGCTGTTTTTT.

This clonotype has only a few counts. The CDR3 DNA reads as TGTGCCAGCAGTTATGGGACTAGCGGGGTTGGTGAGCAGTTCTTC. Residues: CASSYGTSGVGEQFF. V is TRBV6-5 and J is TRBJ2-1, with TRBD2 matching 13 bases. Germline V gene data show CDR1 as MNHEY and CDR2 as SVGAGI. With 3 bases clipped from V and 9 bases from J, the junction kept 5 bases outside the gene matches. The CDR3 consists of 15 residues.